This TCR beta chain emerged from a study of response to subunit inactivated influenza vaccine. TCRdb called the RT-PCR reads again in MiXCR, with one record for every CDR3 protein. The sample carries 860,000 or so distinct CDR3 sequences, 21% recorded once. The V segment lost 4 bases and the J segment 5 bases; nucleotides outside the gene matches: 6. The CDR3 spans 14 residues. The receptor's source is a man in his forties or fifties who received an inactivated influenza vaccine. The sequencing here drew on PBMCs from blood, taken approximately 5 days after vaccination. The genes are TRBV12-3 or TRBV12-4 and TRBJ2-5, with 8 bases matching TRBD1. CDR3 nucleotide sequence: TGTGCCAGCAGTTCCCCAGGGGGCGATGAGACCCAGTACTTC. This gives the protein CASSSPGGDETQYF.